The following is a TCR beta chain sequence with its context. What it recognizes is unknown. Method: immunoSEQ multiplex PCR; TCRdb's copy keeps in-frame clones and lacks some. Found here are about 38,000 clones, 70% to 90% of them singletons; the top ten hold about a tenth. The sample is drawn from a study of CD8 T cells in acute hepatitis C reinfection. General observations from the study: Overrepresentation in the naive pool did not explain the preferential TRBV04 and TRBV06 usage seen in all groups. Bulk TCRbeta-only sequencing left public clonotype pairing undetermined. No chronic follow-up sample yielded enough NS3-1073 specific cells.

The time point here: naive CD8 control sorted from an acute-time-point sample. Montreal Hepatitis C Cohort donors who inject drugs were seen every 3 months. Per the germline V gene, CDR1 is MNHEY and CDR2 is SMNVEV (reference sequence). V lost 5 bases to trimming and J lost 0 bases, with 13 bases between them. The CDR3 is 15 amino acids. This TCR was sampled from a woman between 18 and 30 years old who spontaneously cleared hepatitis C infection. This sequence joins TRBV27 and TRBJ1-2, with D uncertain. Sequenced material: naive CD8+ T cells from PBMCs. The CDR3 sequence is CASSRSTTTNYGYTF. DNA for the CDR3: TGTGCCAGCAGTCGTTCTACAACTACTAACTATGGCTACACCTTC.